This record covers a single T cell receptor gamma chain. This clone's antigen is unknown. This may be a read error, as it is one base from a much larger clone. It is unclear where the CDR3 begins or ends on the DNA, so no DNA is shown, and the CDR3 is as TCRdb lists it. Library preparation was by RT-PCR. The sample was run on an Illumina MiSeq. Identical DNA sequences were merged into single rows after TCRdb reprocessed the public reads with CATT. The sample records several hundred gamma-chain clones, approximately 5% of which are singletons. The ten largest clones add up to approximately 48% of the sample. This specimen comes from a study of gammadelta T cells in human blood (dated by TCRdb to about 2020). Findings and caveats that apply to the study as a whole: According to the study, polyclonal expansion of innate gamma-delta T cells right after birth appeared to be driven by microbial exposure.

CDR1 and CDR2, looked up from the germline V gene, are EGSNGY and YDSYNSKV. Including the terminal cysteine and phenylalanine, the CDR3 comprises 31 residues. This TCR came from a human fetus. Sequencing was carried out using Vgamma9Vdelta2 gamma-delta T cells from fetal blood. The V gene was identified as TRGV2, while no J gene was called. The CDR3 is CATWDGSIIRNSLAVEQHLLSQVSIGRIQHF.